What follows describes a single T cell receptor (beta chain). Its specificity is not known. The CDR3 has 16 residues. Germline V gives CDR1 LGHDT, CDR2 YNNKEL (reference sequence). Each TRB cDNA library was prepared by 5' RACE (with UMI labels). Each CDR3 protein gets one entry in TCRdb, which reprocessed the 5' RACE reads and gives no DNA. This sample's table reports fewer than 140,000 distinct CDR3 sequences. This sample is drawn from a study of CXCR3-negative and CXCR3-positive naive CD8 T cells. Overall study results and limits: In CXCR3-positive naive cells, the TRB CDR3s were more hydrophobic than in CXCR3-negative naive cells. Partially decreased CXCR3 expression was recorded after cryopreservation, and fresh PBMCs were used in most assays.

The sequence came from a human donor in good health. Some clones in this sample may be carry-over from other donors' samples. V and J are TRBV3-1 and TRBJ2-3; absent DNA, TCRdb's TRBD2 call cannot be checked. The sequencing input was naive CXCR3+ CD8+ T cells from blood. Described subset: CD45RO-CCR7+CD27+CD95- naive CD8+ T cells expressing CXCR3 (TNR3+). The CDR3 region is CASSQEGLAGADTQYF.